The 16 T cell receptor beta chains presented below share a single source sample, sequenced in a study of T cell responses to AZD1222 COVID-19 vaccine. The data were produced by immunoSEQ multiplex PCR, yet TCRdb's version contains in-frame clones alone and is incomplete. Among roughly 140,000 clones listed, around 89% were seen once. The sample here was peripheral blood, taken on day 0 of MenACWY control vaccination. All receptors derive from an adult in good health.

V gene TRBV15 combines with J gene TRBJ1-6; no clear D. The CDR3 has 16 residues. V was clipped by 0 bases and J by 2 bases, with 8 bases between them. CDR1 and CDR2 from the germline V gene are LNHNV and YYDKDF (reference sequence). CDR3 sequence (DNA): TGTGCCACCAGCAGAGATTCAAGGGCCTATAATTCACCCCTCCACTTT. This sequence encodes CATSRDSRAYNSPLHF.

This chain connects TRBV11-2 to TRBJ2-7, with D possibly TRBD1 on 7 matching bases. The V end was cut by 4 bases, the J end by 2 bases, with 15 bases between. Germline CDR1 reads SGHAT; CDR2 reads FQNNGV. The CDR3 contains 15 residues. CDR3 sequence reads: CASSWRGDSTYEQYF. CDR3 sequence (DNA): TGTGCCAGCAGCTGGAGGGGGGACAGTACCTACGAGCAGTACTTC. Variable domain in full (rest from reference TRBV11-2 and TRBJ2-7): EAGVAQSPRYKIIEKRQSVAFWCNPISGHATLYWYQQILGQGPKLLIQFQNNGVVDDSQLPKDRFSAERLKGVDSTLKIQPAKLEDSAVYLCASSWRGDSTYEQYFGPGTRLTVT.

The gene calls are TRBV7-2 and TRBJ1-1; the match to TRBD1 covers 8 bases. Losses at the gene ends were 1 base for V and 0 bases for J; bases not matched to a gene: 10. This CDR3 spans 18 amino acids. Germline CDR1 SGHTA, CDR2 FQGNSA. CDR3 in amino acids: CASSLGTGRRPMNTEAFF. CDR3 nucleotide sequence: TGTGCCAGCAGCTTAGGGACAGGGAGAAGGCCGATGAACACTGAAGCTTTCTTT. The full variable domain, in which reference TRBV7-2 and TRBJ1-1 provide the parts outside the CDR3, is GAGVSQSPSNKVTEKGKDVELRCDPISGHTALYWYRQSLGQGLEFLIYFQGNSAPDKSGLPSDRFSAERTGGSVSTLTIQRTQQEDSAVYLCASSLGTGRRPMNTEAFFGQGTRLTVV.

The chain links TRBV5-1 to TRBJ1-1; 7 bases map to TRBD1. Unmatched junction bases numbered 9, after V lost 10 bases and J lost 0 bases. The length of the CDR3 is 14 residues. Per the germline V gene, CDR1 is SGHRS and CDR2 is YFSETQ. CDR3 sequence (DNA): TGCGCCTCCTACCGGGACAGTATGAACACTGAAGCTTTCTTT. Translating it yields CASYRDSMNTEAFF. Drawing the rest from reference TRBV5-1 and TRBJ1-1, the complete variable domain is KAGVTQTPRYLIKTRGQQVTLSCSPISGHRSVSWYQQTPGQGLQFLFEYFSETQRNKGNFPGRFSGRQFSNSRSEMNVSTLELGDSALYLCASYRDSMNTEAFFGQGTRLTVV.

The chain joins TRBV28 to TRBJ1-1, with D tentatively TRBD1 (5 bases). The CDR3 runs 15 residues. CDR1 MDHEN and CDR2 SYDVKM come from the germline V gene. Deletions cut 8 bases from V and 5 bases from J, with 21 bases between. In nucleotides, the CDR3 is TGTGCCAGCCGCGGGGCGAGGGGTTTGCAGACTGAAGCTTTCTTT. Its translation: CASRGARGLQTEAFF.

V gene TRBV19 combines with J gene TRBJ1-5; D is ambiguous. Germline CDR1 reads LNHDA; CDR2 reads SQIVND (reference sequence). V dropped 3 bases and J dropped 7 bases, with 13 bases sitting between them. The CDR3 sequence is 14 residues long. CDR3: CASSMSQNRQPQHF. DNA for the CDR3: TGTGCCAGTAGTATGAGTCAGAATAGGCAGCCCCAGCATTTT.

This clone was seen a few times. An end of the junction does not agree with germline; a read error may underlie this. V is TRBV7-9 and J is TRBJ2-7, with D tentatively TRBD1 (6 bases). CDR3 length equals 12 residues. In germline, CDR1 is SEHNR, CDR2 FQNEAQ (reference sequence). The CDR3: CASSQSQGPQNF. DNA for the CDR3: TGTGCCAGCAGCCAATCCCAGGGGCCCCAGAACTTC. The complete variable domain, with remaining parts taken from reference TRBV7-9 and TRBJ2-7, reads DTGVSQNPRHKITKRGQNVTFRCDPISEHNRLYWYRQTLGQGPEFLTYFQNEAQLEKSRLLSDRFSAERPKGSFSTLEIQRTEQGDSAMYLCASSQSQGPQNFGPGTRLTVT.

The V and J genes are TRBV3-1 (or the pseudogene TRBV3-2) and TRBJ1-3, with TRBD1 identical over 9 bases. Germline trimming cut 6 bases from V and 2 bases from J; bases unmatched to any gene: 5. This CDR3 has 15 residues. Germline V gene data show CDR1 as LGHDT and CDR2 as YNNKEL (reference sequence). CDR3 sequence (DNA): TGTGCCAGCAGTCCACAGGGGGCGACTGGAAACACCATATATTTT. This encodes CASSPQGATGNTIYF.

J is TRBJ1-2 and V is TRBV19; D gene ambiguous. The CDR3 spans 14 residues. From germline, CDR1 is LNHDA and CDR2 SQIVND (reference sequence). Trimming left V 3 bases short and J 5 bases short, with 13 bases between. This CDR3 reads CASSIEWQSYGYTF. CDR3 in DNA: TGTGCCAGTAGTATCGAATGGCAGTCTTATGGCTACACCTTC.

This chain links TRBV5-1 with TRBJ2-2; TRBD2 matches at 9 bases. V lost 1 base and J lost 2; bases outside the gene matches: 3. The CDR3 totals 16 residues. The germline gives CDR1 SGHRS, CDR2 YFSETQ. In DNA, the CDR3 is TGCGCCAGCAGCTTGATAGCGGGGGCAAACACCGGGGAGCTGTTTTTT. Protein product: CASSLIAGANTGELFF.

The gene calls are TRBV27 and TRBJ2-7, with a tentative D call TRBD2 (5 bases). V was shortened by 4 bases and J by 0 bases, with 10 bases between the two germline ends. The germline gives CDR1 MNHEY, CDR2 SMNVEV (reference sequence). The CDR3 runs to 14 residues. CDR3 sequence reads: CASSSTGSSYEQYF. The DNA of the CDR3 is TGTGCCAGCAGTTCTACGGGGAGCTCCTACGAGCAGTACTTC.

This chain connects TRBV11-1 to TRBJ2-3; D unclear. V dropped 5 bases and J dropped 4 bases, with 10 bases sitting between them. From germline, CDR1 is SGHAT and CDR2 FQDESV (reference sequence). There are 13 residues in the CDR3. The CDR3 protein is CASSLGPADTQYF. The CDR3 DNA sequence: TGTGCCAGCAGCCTTGGACCAGCAGATACGCAGTATTTT.

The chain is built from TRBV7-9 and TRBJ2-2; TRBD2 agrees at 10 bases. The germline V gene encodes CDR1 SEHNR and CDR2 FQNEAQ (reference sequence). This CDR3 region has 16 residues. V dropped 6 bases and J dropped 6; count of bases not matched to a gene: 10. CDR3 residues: CASRAPAGGPSGELFF. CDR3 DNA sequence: TGTGCCAGCAGGGCCCCAGCGGGAGGGCCATCCGGGGAGCTGTTTTTT.

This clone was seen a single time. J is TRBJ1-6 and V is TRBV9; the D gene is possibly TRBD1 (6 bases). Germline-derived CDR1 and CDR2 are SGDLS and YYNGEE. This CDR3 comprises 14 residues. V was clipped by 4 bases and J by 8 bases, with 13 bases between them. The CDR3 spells CASSKGQTDSPLHF. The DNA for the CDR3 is TGTGCCAGCAGCAAAGGACAGACGGATTCACCCCTCCACTTT.

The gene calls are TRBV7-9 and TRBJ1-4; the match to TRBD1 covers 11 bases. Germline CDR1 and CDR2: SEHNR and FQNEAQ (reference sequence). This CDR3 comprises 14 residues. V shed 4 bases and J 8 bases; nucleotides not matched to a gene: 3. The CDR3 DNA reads TGTGCCAGCAGCTCTCGGGACAGGGGGGAAAAACTGTTTTTT. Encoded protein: CASSSRDRGEKLFF.

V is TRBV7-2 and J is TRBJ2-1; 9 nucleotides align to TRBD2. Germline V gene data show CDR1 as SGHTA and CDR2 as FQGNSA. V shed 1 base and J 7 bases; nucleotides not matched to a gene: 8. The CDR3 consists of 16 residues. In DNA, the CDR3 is TGTGCCAGCAGCTTAGAATTTAGCGGGAGTGGGAATGAGCAGTTCTTC. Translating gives CASSLEFSGSGNEQFF.